This T cell receptor beta chain comes out of a study of CD8 T cells in Susac syndrome. This clonotype was seen a few times. The CDR3 spans 15 residues. With 4 bases clipped from V and 9 bases from J, the junction kept 12 bases outside the gene matches. Germline V lookup: CDR1 SGHTA, CDR2 FQGNSA. Reverse transcription used about 0.45 to 1 ug RNA and random hexamers. MiXCR, run by TCRdb on the immunoSEQ multiplex PCR reads, gives a single entry per CDR3 protein. This table has 150,000 to 200,000 distinct CDR3 sequences, 90% to 95% appearing once. This clonotype was sampled from a human donor with Susac syndrome. Material: CD4+ T cells from PBMCs. J is TRBJ2-1 and V is TRBV7-2; 7 bases agree with TRBD2. In DNA, the CDR3 is TGTGCCAGCAGCTCCGCGCTGGGGGGGGAGGGTGAGCAGTTCTTC. It is translated as CASSSALGGEGEQFF.